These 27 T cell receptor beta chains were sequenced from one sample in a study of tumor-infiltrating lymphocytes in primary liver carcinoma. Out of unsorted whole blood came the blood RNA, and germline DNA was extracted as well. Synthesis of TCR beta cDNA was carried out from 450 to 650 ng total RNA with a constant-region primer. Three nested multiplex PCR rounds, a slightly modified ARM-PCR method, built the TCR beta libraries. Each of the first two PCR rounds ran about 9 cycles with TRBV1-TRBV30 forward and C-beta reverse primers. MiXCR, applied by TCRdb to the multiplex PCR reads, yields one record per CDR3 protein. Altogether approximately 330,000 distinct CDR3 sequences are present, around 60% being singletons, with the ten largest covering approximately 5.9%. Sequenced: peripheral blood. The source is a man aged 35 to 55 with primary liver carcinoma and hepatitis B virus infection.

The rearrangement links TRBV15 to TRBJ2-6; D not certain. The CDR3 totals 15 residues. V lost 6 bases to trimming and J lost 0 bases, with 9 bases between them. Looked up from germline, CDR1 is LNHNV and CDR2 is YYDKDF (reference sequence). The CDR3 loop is CATRVQSSGANVLTF. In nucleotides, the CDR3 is TGTGCCACCAGGGTACAGAGCTCTGGGGCCAACGTCCTGACTTTC.

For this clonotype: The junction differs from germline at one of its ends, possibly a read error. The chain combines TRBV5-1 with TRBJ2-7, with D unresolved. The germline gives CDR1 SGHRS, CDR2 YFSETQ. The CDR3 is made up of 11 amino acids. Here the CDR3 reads CACSSSYEQYF. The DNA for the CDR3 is TGCGCCTGCAGCTCTTCTTACGAGCAGTACTTC. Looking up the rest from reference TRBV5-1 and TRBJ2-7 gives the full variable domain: KAGVTQTPRYLIKTRGQQVTLSCSPISGHRSVSWYQQTPGQGLQFLFEYFSETQRNKGNFPGRFSGRQFSNSRSEMNVSTLELGDSALYLCACSSSYEQYFGPGTRLTVT.

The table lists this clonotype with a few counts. The CDR3 protein is CASSGFTGGELFF. For the CDR3, the DNA is TGCGCCAGCAGCGGCTTTACGGGCGGGGAGCTGTTTTTT. V is TRBV5-1 and J is TRBJ2-2; D remains unclear. CDR1 and CDR2 from the germline V gene are SGHRS and YFSETQ. The V gene lost 4 bases and the J gene lost 7 bases, with 11 bases spanning the gap. This CDR3 is built from 13 residues. Complete variable domain (other parts from reference TRBV5-1 and TRBJ2-2): KAGVTQTPRYLIKTRGQQVTLSCSPISGHRSVSWYQQTPGQGLQFLFEYFSETQRNKGNFPGRFSGRQFSNSRSEMNVSTLELGDSALYLCASSGFTGGELFFGEGSRLTVL.

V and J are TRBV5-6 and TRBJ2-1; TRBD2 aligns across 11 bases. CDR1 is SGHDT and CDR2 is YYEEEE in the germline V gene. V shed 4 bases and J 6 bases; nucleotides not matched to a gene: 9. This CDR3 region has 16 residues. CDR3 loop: CASSPVTSGTANEQFF. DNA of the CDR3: TGTGCCAGCAGCCCGGTGACTAGCGGGACGGCCAATGAGCAGTTCTTC. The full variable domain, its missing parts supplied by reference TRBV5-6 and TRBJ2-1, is DAGVTQSPTHLIKTRGQQVTLRCSPKSGHDTVSWYQQALGQGPQFIFQYYEEEERQRGNFPDRFSGHQFPNYSSELNVNALLLGDSALYLCASSPVTSGTANEQFFGPGTRLTVL.

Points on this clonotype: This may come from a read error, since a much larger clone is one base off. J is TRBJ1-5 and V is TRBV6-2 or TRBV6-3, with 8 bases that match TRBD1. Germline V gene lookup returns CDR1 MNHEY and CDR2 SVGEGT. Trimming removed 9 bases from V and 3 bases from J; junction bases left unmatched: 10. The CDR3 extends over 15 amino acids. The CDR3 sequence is CASTIPTGDNQPQHF. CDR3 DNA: TGTGCCAGTACTATCCCGACAGGGGACAATCAGCCCCAGCATTTT.

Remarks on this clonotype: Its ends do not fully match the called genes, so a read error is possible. CDR3 sequence reads: CTSSPDIQGGFSLFF. CDR3 sequence (DNA): TGTACCAGCAGTCCGGATATCCAGGGGGGGTTTTCACTGTTTTTT. The J gene is TRBJ1-4, the V gene TRBV6-1; TRBD1 matches at 7 bases. CDR3 length equals 15 residues. CDR1 is MNHNS, CDR2 SASEGT, per germline.

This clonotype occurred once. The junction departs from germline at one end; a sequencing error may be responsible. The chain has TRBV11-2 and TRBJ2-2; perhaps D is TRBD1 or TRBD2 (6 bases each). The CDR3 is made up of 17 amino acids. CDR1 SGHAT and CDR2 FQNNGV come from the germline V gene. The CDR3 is CASSESSGDRGLRELLF. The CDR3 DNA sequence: TGTGCCAGCAGCGAATCATCAGGGGATCGGGGGTTACGGGAGCTGCTTTTT.

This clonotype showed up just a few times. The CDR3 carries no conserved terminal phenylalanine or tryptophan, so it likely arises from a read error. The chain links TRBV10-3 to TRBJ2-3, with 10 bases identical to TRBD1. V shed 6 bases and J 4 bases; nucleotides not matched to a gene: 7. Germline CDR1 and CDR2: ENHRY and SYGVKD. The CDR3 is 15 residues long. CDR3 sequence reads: CAIRSTGGVSDTQYL. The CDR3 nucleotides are TGTGCCATCAGGTCGACAGGGGGCGTCTCAGATACGCAGTATCTT.

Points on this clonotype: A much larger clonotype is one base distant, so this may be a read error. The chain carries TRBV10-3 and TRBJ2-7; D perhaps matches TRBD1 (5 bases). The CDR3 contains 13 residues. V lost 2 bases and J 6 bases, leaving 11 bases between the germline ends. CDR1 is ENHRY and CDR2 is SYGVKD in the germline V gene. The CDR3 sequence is CAISEDSTCEQYF. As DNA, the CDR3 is TGTGCCATCAGTGAGGACAGCACCTGCGAGCAGTACTTC.

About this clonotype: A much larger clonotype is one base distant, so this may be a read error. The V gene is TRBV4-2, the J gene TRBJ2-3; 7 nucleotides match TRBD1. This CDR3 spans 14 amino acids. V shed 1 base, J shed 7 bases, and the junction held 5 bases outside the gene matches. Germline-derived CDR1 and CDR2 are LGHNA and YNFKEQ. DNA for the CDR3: TGTGCCAGCAGCCAAGCAGGGGGTGCATATACGCAGTATTTT. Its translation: CASSQAGGAYTQYF.

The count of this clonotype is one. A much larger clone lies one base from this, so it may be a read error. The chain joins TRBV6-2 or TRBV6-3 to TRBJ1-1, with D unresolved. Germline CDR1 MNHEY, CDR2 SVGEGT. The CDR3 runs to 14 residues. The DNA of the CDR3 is TGTACCAGCAGTCCCCGATGGCACGACACTGAAGCTTTCTTT. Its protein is CTSSPRWHDTEAFF.

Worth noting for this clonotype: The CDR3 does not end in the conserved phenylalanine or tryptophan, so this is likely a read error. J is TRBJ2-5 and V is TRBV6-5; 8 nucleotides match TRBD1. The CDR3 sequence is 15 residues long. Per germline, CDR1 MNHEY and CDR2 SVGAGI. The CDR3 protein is CASNYRTGHQETQYL. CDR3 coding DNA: TGTGCCAGCAATTACCGGACAGGGCACCAAGAGACCCAGTACCTC.

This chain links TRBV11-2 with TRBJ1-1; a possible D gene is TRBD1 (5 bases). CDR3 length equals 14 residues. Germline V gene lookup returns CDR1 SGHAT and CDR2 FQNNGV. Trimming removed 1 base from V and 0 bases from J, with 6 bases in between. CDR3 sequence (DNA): TGTGCCAGCAGCTTAGGACAGATGAACACTGAAGCTTTCTTT. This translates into CASSLGQMNTEAFF. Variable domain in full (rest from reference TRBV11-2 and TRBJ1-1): EAGVAQSPRYKIIEKRQSVAFWCNPISGHATLYWYQQILGQGPKLLIQFQNNGVVDDSQLPKDRFSAERLKGVDSTLKIQPAKLEDSAVYLCASSLGQMNTEAFFGQGTRLTVV.

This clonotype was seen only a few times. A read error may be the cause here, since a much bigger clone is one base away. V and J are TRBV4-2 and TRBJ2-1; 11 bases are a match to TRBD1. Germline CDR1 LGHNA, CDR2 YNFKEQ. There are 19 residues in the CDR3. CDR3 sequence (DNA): TGTGTCAGCAGCCAAGATTGGAGTTGGGGACAGGGGGGCTACAATGAGCAGTTCTTC. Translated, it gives CVSSQDWSWGQGGYNEQFF.

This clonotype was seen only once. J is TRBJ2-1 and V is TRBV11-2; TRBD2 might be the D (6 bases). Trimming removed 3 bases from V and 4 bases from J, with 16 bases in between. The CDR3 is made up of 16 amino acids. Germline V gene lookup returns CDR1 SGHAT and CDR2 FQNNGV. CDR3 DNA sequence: TGTGCCAGCAGCTTCGGGACTCCCTCGTTGTACAATGAGCAGTTCTTC. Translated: CASSFGTPSLYNEQFF.

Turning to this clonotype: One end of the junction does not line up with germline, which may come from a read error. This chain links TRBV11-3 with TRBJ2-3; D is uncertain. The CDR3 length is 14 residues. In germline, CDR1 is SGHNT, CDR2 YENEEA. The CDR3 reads CACSLSRGTDTQYF. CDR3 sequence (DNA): TGTGCCTGCAGCTTAAGCCGGGGCACAGATACGCAGTATTTT.

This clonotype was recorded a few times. In DNA form, the CDR3 reads TGCGCCAGCAGTGGCGGTCGGCTAGCGGGAGACGAGCAGTACTTC. This codes for CASSGGRLAGDEQYF. The V call is TRBV10-1, the J call TRBJ2-7, with TRBD2 identical over 10 bases. Trimming removed 4 bases from V and 5 bases from J; junction bases left unmatched: 8. This CDR3 contains 15 residues. Germline loops: CDR1 WNHNN, CDR2 SYGVQD (reference sequence).

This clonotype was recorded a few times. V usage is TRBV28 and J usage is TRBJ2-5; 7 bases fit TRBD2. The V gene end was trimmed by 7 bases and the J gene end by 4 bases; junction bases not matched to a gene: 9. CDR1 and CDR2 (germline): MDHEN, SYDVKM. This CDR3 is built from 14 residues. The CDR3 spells CASTPPGGPETQYF. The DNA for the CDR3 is TGTGCCAGCACCCCCCCGGGGGGTCCAGAGACCCAGTACTTC.

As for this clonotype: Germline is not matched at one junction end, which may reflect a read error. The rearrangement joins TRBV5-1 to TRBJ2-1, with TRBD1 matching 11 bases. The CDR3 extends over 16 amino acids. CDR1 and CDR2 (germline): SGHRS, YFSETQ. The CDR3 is CASSPFGTGGYSEQFF. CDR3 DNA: TGCGCCAGCAGCCCCTTCGGGACAGGGGGTTACAGTGAGCAGTTCTTC.

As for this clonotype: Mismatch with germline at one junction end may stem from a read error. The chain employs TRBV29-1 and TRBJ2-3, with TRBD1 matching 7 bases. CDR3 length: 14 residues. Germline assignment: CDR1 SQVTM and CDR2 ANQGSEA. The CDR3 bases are TGCAGCGTTGACCCACTAGGGGGCGCAGATACGAAGTATTTT. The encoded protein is CSVDPLGGADTKYF.

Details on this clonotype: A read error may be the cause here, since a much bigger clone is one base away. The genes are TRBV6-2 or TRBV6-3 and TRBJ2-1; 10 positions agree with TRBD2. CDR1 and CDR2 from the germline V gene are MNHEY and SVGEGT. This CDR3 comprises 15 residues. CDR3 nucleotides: TGTGCCAACAGTTACCTAGCGGGAGTTAGGAATGAGCAGTTCTTC. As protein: CANSYLAGVRNEQFF.

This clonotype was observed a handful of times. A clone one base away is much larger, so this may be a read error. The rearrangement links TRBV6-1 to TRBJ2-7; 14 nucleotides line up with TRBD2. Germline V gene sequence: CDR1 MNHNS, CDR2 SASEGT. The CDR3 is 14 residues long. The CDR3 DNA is TGTACCAGCAGTCCCCGGACTAGCGGGAGGTTTCGGGACTTC. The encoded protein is CTSSPRTSGRFRDF.

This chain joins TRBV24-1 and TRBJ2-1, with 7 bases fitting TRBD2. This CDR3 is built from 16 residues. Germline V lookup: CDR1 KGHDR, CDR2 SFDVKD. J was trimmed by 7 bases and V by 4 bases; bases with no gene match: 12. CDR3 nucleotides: TGTGCCACCAGTGACCAGACTAGCCTAGGTAAAAATGAGCAGTTCTTC. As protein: CATSDQTSLGKNEQFF.

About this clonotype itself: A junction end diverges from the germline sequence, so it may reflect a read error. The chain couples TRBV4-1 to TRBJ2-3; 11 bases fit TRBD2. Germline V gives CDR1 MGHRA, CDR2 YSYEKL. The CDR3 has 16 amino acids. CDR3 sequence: CVSSRDRTSGTDTQYF. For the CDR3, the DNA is TGCGTCAGCAGCCGGGACCGGACTAGCGGGACAGATACGCAGTATTTT.

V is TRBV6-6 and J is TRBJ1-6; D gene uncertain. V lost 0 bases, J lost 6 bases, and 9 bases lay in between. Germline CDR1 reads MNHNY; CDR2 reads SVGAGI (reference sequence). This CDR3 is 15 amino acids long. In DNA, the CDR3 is TGTGCCAGCAGTTACTCGTTGTCAACTAATTCACCCCTCCACTTT. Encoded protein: CASSYSLSTNSPLHF.

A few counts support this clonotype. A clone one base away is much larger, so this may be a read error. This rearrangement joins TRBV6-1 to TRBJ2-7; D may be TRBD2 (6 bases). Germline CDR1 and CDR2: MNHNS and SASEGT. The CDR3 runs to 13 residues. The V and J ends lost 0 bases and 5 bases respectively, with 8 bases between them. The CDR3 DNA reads TGTGCCAGCAGTGAAGCTAGCGGAGACGAGCAGTACTTC. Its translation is CASSEASGDEQYF.

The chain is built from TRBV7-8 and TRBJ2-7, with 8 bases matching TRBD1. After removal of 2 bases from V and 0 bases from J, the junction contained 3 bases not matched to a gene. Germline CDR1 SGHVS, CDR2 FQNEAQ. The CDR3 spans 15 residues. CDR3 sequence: CASSLRQGSSYEQYF. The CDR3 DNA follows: TGTGCCAGCAGCTTAAGACAGGGGAGCTCCTACGAGCAGTACTTC.